The text below deals with one T cell receptor (beta chain). TCRdb's table, derived via immunoSEQ multiplex PCR, lists solely in-frame clones and lacks some. The sample records over 150,000 clones, around four fifths being singletons. This specimen belongs to a study of blood T cell repertoires in COVID-19. CDR1 and CDR2 from the germline V gene are MNHEY and SVGAGI. CDR3 size: 14 residues. Trimming took off 7 bases at V and 3 bases at J, with 15 bases between the two ends. The V gene is TRBV6-5, the J gene TRBJ1-2, with D unresolved. This sequence was found in a woman between 40 and 55 years old with COVID-19, enrolled during active disease. The sample comprised peripheral blood. CDR3 coding DNA: TGTGCCAGCACTCCGACTAACCGCCACTATGGCTACACCTTC. This encodes CASTPTNRHYGYTF.